These 2 T cell receptor beta chains were sequenced from one sample in a study of blood T cell repertoires in COVID-19. Profiled with immunoSEQ multiplex PCR; TCRdb holds only in-frame clones, not every one. The sample includes some 150,000 clones, approximately 86% of them seen just once. The sample was peripheral blood. The receptor set was obtained from a man in his 70s with acute or convalescent COVID-19.

This chain connects TRBV30 to TRBJ2-4, with 7 bases that match TRBD1. The germline gives CDR1 GTSNPN, CDR2 SVGIG (reference sequence). The CDR3 has 14 residues. With V trimmed by 7 bases and J by 4 bases, 10 bases remained unmatched. The DNA for the CDR3 is TGTGCCTATCACAGGGGTTTGGGAAAAAACATTCAGTACTTC. As protein: CAYHRGLGKNIQYF.

For the CDR3, the DNA is TGCGCCAGCAGCTTGGCCGGTAATTCACCCCTCCACTTT. Amino acid sequence: CASSLAGNSPLHF. This chain connects TRBV5-1 to TRBJ1-6, with no clear D. The CDR3 is 13 residues long. V lost 0 bases, J lost 6 bases, and 4 bases lay in between. Germline V gives CDR1 SGHRS, CDR2 YFSETQ.